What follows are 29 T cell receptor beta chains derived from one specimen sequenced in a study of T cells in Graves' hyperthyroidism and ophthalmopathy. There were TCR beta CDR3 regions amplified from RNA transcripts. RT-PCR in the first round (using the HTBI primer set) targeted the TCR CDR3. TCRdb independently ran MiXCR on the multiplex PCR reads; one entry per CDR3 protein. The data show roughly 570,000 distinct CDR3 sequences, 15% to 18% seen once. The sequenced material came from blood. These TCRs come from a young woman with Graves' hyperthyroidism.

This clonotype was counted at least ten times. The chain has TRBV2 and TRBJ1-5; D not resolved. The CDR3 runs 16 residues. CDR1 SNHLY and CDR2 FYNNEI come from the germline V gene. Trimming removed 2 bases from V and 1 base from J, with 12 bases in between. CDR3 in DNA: TGTGCCAGCAGTGAACTGCGGGAGGTGAGCAATCAGCCCCAGCATTTT. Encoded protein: CASSELREVSNQPQHF.

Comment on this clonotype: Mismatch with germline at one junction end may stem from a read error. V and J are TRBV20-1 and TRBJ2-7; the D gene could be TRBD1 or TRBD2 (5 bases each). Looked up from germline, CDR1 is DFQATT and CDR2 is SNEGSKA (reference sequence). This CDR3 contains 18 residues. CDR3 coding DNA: TGCAGTGCCCCTCATGTTGGCGGACGGGACGACCTCTCCTACGAGCGGTACTTC. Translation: CSAPHVGGRDDLSYERYF.

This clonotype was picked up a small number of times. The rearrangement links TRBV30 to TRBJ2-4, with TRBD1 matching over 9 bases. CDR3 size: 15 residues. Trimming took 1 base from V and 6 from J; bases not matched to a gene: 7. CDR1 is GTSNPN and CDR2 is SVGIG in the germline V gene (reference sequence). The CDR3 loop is CAWSGGTGYRNIQYF. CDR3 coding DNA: TGTGCCTGGAGTGGGGGGACAGGGTATAGAAACATTCAGTACTTC.

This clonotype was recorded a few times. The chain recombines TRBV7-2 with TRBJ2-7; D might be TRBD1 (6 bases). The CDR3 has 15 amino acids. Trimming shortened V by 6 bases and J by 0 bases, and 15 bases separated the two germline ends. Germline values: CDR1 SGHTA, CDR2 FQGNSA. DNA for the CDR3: TGTGCCAGCAGTCTTAGTCAGGGGCCCTCCTACGAGCAGTACTTC. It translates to CASSLSQGPSYEQYF.

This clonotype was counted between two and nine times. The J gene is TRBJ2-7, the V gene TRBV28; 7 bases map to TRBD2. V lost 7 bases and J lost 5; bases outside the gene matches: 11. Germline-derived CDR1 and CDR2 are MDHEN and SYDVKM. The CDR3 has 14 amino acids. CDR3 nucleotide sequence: TGTGCCAGCAACCCGCCGGGCGGGAGCAACGAGCAGTACTTC. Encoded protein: CASNPPGGSNEQYF.

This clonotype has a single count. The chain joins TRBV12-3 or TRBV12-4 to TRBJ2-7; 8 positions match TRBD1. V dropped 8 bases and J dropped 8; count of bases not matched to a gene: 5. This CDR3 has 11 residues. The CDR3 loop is CASSTGAQQYF. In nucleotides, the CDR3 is TGTGCCAGCTCGACAGGGGCTCAGCAGTACTTC.

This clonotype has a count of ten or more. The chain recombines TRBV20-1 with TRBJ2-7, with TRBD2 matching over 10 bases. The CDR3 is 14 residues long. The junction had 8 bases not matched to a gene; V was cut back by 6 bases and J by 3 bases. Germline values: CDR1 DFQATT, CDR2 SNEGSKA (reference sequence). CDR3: CSALLAGPFYEQYF. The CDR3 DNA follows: TGCAGTGCCCTACTAGCGGGGCCCTTCTACGAGCAGTACTTC.

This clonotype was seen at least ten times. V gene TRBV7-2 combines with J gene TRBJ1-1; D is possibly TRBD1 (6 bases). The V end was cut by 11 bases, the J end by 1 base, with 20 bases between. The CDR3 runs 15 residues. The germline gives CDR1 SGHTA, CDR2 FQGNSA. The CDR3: CAAHLQGSGNTEAFF. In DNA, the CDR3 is TGTGCCGCCCACCTACAGGGAAGTGGGAACACTGAAGCTTTCTTT. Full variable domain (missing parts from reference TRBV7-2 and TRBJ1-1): GAGVSQSPSNKVTEKGKDVELRCDPISGHTALYWYRQSLGQGLEFLIYFQGNSAPDKSGLPSDRFSAERTGGSVSTLTIQRTQQEDSAVYLCAAHLQGSGNTEAFFGQGTRLTVV.

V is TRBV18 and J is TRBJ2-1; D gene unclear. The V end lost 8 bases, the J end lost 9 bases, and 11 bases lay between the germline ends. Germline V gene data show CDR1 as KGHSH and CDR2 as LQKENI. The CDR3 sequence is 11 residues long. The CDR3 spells CASTHSGEQFF. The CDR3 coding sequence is TGTGCCAGCACTCACTCGGGTGAGCAGTTCTTC.

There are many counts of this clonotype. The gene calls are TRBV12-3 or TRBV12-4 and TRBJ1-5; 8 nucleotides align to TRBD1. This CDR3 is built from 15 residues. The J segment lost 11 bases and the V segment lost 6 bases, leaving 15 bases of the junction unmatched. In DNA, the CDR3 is TGTGCCAGCAGCCGCATCGACAGGGGCGATCGGGCCCAGCATTTT. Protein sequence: CASSRIDRGDRAQHF.

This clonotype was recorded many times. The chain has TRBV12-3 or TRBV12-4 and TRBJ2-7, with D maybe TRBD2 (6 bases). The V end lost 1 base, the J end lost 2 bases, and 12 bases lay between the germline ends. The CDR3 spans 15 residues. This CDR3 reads CASSLVGGAAYEQYF. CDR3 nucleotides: TGTGCCAGCAGTTTAGTCGGCGGGGCCGCCTACGAGCAGTACTTC.

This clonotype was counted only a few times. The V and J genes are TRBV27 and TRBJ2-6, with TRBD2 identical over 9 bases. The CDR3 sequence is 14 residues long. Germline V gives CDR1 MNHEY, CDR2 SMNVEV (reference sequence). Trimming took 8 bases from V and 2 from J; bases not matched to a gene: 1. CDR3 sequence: CASAGGTGANVLTF. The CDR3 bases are TGTGCCAGCGCGGGAGGGACTGGGGCCAACGTCCTGACTTTC.

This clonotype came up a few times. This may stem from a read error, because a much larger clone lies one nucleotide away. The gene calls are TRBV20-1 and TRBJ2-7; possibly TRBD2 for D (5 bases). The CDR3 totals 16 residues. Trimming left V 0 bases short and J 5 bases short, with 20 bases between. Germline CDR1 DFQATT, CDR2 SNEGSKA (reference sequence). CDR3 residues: CSARERNLAFTHEQYF. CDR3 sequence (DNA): TGCAGTGCTAGAGAGAGAAATCTAGCTTTCACCCACGAGCAGTACTTC.

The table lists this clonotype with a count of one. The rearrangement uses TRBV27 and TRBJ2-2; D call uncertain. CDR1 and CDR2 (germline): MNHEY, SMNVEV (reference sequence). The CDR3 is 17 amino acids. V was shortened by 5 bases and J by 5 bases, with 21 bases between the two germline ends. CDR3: CASSPYRVTTPTGELFF. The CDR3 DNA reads TGTGCCAGCAGTCCATACCGGGTTACTACACCTACCGGGGAGCTGTTTTTT.

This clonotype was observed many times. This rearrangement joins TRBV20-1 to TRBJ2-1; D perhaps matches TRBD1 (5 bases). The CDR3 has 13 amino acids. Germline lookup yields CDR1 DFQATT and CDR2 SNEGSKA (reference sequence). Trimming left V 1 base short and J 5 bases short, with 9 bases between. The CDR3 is CSARASGHNEQFF. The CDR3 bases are TGCAGTGCTAGAGCCTCAGGGCACAATGAGCAGTTCTTC.

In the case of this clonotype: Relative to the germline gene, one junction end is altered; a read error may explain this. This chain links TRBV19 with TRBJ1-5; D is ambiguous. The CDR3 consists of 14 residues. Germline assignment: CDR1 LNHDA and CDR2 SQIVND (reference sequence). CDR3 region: CASSISGGSDPQHF. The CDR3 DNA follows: TGTGCGAGTAGTATTTCTGGTGGTTCGGATCCCCAGCATTTT.

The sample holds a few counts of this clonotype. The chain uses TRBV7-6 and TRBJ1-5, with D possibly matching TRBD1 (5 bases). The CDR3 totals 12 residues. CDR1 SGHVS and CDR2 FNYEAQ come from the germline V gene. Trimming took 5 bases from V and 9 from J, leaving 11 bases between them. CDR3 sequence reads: CASSPFGGPQHF. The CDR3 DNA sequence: TGTGCCAGCAGCCCATTCGGGGGGCCCCAGCATTTT.

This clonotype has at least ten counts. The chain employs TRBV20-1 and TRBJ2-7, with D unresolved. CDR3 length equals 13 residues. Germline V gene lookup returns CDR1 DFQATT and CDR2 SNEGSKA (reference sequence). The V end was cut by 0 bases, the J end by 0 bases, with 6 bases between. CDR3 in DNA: TGCAGTGCTAGAGATACAAGCTCCTACGAGCAGTACTTC. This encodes CSARDTSSYEQYF.

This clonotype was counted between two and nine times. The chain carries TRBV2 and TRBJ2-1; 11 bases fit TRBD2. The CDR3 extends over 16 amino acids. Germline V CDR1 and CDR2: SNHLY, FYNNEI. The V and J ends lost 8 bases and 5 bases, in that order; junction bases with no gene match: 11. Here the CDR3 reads CASGLSSGRPDNEQFF. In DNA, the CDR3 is TGTGCCAGCGGTTTATCTAGCGGGAGGCCCGACAATGAGCAGTTCTTC.

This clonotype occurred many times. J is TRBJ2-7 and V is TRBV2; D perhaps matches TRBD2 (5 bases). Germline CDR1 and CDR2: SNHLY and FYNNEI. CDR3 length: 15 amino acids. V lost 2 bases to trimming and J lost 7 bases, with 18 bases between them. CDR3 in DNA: TGTGCCAGCAGTGAATCCGGGGTCAGGCGTGGGGAGCAGTACTTC. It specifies CASSESGVRRGEQYF.

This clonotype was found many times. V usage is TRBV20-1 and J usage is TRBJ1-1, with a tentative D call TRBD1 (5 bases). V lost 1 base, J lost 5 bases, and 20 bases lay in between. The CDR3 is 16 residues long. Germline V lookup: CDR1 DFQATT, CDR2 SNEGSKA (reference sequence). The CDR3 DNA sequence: TGCAGTGCTAGAGTAAAAACGCAGGGTTTTTCGACTGAAGCTTTCTTT. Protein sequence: CSARVKTQGFSTEAFF.

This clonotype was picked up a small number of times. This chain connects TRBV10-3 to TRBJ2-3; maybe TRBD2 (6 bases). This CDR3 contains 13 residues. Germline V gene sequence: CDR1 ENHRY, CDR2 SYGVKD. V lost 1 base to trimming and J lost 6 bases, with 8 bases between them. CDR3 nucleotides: TGTGCCATCAGTGAGTTTCGGGGGGATACGCAGTATTTT. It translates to CAISEFRGDTQYF.

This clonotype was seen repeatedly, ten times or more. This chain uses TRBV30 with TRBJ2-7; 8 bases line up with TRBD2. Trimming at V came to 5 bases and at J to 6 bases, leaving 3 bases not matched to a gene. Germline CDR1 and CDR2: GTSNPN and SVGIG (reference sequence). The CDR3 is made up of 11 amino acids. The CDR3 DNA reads TGTGCCTGGGCGGGAGGTGGCGAGCAGTACTTC. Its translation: CAWAGGGEQYF.

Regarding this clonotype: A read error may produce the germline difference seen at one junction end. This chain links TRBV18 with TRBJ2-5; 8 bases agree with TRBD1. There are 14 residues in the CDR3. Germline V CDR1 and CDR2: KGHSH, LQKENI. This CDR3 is CASSPSTGEESQYF. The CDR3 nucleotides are TGTGCCAGCTCACCCTCGACAGGGGAAGAGAGCCAGTACTTC.

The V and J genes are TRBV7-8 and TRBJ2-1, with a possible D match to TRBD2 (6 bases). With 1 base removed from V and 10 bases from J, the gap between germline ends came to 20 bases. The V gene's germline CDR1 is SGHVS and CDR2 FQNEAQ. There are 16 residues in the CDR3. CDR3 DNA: TGTGCCAGCAGCTTAGTAGGTAGCGGACAACCGGGGGAGCAGTTCTTC. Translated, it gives CASSLVGSGQPGEQFF.

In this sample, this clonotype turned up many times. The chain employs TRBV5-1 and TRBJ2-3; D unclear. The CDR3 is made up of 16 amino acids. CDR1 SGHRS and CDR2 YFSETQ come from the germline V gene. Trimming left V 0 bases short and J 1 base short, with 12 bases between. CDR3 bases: TGCGCCAGCAGCTTGGCTTTTGCGGCCGGCACAGATACGCAGTATTTT. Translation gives CASSLAFAAGTDTQYF.

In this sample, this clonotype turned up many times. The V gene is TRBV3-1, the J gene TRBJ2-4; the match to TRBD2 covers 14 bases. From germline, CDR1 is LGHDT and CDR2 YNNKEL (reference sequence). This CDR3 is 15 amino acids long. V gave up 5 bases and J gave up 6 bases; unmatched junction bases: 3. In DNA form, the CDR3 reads TGTGCCAGCAGCTATGGACTAGCGGGAGGAAACATTCAGTACTTC. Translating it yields CASSYGLAGGNIQYF.

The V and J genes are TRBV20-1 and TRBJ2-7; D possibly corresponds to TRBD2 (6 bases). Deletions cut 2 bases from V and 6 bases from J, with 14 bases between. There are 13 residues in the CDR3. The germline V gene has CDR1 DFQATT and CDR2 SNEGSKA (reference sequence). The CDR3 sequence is CSARPGRDVEQYF. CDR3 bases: TGCAGTGCTAGACCGGGGCGGGACGTCGAGCAGTACTTC.

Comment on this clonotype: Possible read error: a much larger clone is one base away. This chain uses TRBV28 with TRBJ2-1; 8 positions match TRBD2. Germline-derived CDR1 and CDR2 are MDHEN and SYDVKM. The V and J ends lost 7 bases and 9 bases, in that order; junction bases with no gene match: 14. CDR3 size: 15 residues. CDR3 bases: TGTGCCAGCATCGGAGCGGGAGTTATAAGGAGTGAGCAGTTCTTC. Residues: CASIGAGVIRSEQFF.